The 32 T cell receptor beta chains presented below share a single source sample, sequenced in a study of cytomegalovirus exposure and HLA in healthy donors. It was with 60 Vbeta and 13 Jbeta primers that the PCR ran. TCRdb's copy holds only in-frame clones and misses some; the assay was immunoSEQ multiplex PCR. Here the sample spans some 220,000 clones, about 80% being singletons. Sequencing was performed on PBMCs. These receptors all come from a woman aged 60-70 years in good health and CMV-seropositive.

The chain carries TRBV6-5 and TRBJ2-1; D gene ambiguous. The CDR3 consists of 15 residues. V dropped 2 bases and J dropped 5 bases, with 13 bases sitting between them. Germline V lookup: CDR1 MNHEY, CDR2 SVGAGI. CDR3: CASSYGGGPDNEQFF. DNA of the CDR3: TGTGCCAGCAGTTACGGTGGTGGGCCCGACAATGAGCAGTTCTTC.

The chain is built from TRBV11-2 and TRBJ2-5, with TRBD1 matching 8 bases. The J call is doubtful: the DNA matches TRBJ2-7 better. Germline CDR1 reads SGHAT; CDR2 reads FQNNGV. The CDR3 is 19 residues long. CDR3 sequence: CASSPISRGRQSSSYEQYF. The CDR3 DNA reads as TGTGCCAGCAGCCCTATATCCAGGGGGCGACAATCTAGCTCCTACGAGCAGTACTTC.

This clone showed up just once. Other nucleotide sequences from this sample produce the same CDR3. This chain links TRBV7-9 with TRBJ1-2, with D possibly matching TRBD1 (5 bases). In germline, CDR1 is SEHNR, CDR2 FQNEAQ (reference sequence). The CDR3 totals 13 residues. V shed 4 bases and J shed 4 bases, with 10 bases lying between them. CDR3 DNA sequence: TGTGCCAGCAGCTCCGGGGGTCTCTATGGCTACACCTTC. It yields the protein CASSSGGLYGYTF.

The rearrangement links TRBV7-9 to TRBJ1-4, with TRBD1 matching 8 bases. With 5 bases clipped from V and 2 bases from J, the junction kept 4 bases outside the gene matches. CDR1 is SEHNR and CDR2 is FQNEAQ in the germline V gene (reference sequence). The CDR3 extends over 15 amino acids. This CDR3 is CASSPTGGTNEKLFF. CDR3 DNA: TGTGCCAGCAGCCCTACAGGGGGGACTAATGAAAAACTGTTTTTT.

This clone was seen a single time. The chain is built from TRBV28 and TRBJ2-7, with 7 bases fitting TRBD1. Germline lookup yields CDR1 MDHEN and CDR2 SYDVKM. V lost 7 bases and J lost 3; bases outside the gene matches: 9. This CDR3 comprises 14 residues. This CDR3 reads CASISPRGYYEQYF. In DNA, the CDR3 is TGTGCCAGCATTTCGCCCAGGGGGTACTACGAGCAGTACTTC. The complete variable domain, with remaining parts taken from reference TRBV28 and TRBJ2-7, reads DVKVTQSSRYLVKRTGEKVFLECVQDMDHENMFWYRQDPGLGLRLIYFSYDVKMKEKGDIPEGYSVSREKKERFSLILESASTNQTSMYLCASISPRGYYEQYFGPGTRLTVT.

The chain links TRBV5-4 to TRBJ2-3, with no clear D. Germline V gives CDR1 SGHNT, CDR2 YYREEE (reference sequence). V was shortened by 3 bases and J by 5 bases, with 10 bases between the two germline ends. This CDR3 comprises 13 residues. DNA of the CDR3: TGTGCCAGCAGCTCCTCTGAGGTAGATACGCAGTATTTT. It translates to CASSSSEVDTQYF.

V and J are TRBV5-1 and TRBJ2-3, with D tentatively TRBD1 (5 bases). CDR1 is SGHRS, CDR2 YFSETQ, per germline. This CDR3 contains 14 residues. Trimming stripped 1 base from V and 3 bases from J, with 9 bases between. CDR3 amino acids: CASSLTAGTDTQYF. The CDR3 nucleotides are TGCGCCAGCAGCTTGACGGCAGGGACAGATACGCAGTATTTT.

The chain uses TRBV28 and TRBJ2-5, with TRBD2 identical over 7 bases. Germline trimming cut 6 bases from V and 1 base from J; bases unmatched to any gene: 5. Germline loops: CDR1 MDHEN, CDR2 SYDVKM. The CDR3 spans 14 residues. This CDR3 reads CASRVAGAQETQYF. CDR3 coding DNA: TGTGCCAGCAGGGTAGCGGGTGCCCAAGAGACCCAGTACTTC.

This rearrangement joins TRBV30 to TRBJ2-7, with D possibly TRBD2 on 6 matching bases. The CDR3 length is 13 residues. V lost 5 bases and J 2 bases, leaving 13 bases between the germline ends. Germline loops: CDR1 GTSNPN, CDR2 SVGIG (reference sequence). CDR3 sequence (DNA): TGTGCCTGGTGGCGGGCGGGGACCTACGAGCAGTACTTC. Amino acids: CAWWRAGTYEQYF. The full variable domain, rest sourced from reference TRBV30 and TRBJ2-7, is SQTIHQWPATLVQPVGSPLSLECTVEGTSNPNLYWYRQAAGRGLQLLFYSVGIGQISSEVPQNLSASRPQDRQFILSSKKLLLSDSGFYLCAWWRAGTYEQYFGPGTRLTVT.

This clone was recorded a few times. The chain joins TRBV18 to TRBJ1-4; the match to TRBD1 covers 9 bases. V was pared by 1 base and J by 8 bases, with 5 bases of the junction left unmatched. Looked up from germline, CDR1 is KGHSH and CDR2 is LQKENI. CDR3 length: 15 amino acids. The DNA for the CDR3 is TGTGCCAGCTCACCACAGACAGGGGGTGGCGAAAAACTGTTTTTT. It codes for CASSPQTGGGEKLFF. Drawing the rest from reference TRBV18 and TRBJ1-4, the complete variable domain is NAGVMQNPRHLVRRRGQEARLRCSPMKGHSHVYWYRQLPEEGLKFMVYLQKENIIDESGMPKERFSAEFPKEGPSILRIQQVVRGDSAAYFCASSPQTGGGEKLFFGSGTQLSVL.

The chain recombines TRBV19 with TRBJ1-1, with 8 positions matching TRBD1. The CDR3 has 14 amino acids. The trim removed 4 bases at V and 1 base at J, leaving 2 bases unmatched. CDR1 and CDR2 from the germline V gene are LNHDA and SQIVND (reference sequence). The CDR3 DNA reads TGTGCCAGTAGTACAGGGGGCCCGAACACTGAAGCTTTCTTT. Its translation is CASSTGGPNTEAFF.

V is TRBV5-4 and J is TRBJ2-7; 12 bases are a match to TRBD2. Germline assignment: CDR1 SGHNT and CDR2 YYREEE (reference sequence). This CDR3 spans 15 amino acids. V lost 4 bases and J lost 3; bases outside the gene matches: 5. Here the CDR3 reads CASSGQLAGGYEQYF. DNA for the CDR3: TGTGCCAGCAGCGGCCAACTAGCGGGAGGCTACGAGCAGTACTTC. The full variable domain, with the rest looked up from reference TRBV5-4 and TRBJ2-7, is ETGVTQSPTHLIKTRGQQVTLRCSSQSGHNTVSWYQQALGQGPQFIFQYYREEENGRGNFPPRFSGLQFPNYSSELNVNALELDDSALYLCASSGQLAGGYEQYFGPGTRLTVT.

As regards this clone: Different DNA sequences within this sample yield the same CDR3. The chain uses TRBV6-1 and TRBJ1-5; D is perhaps TRBD1 (6 bases). With 4 bases removed from V and 2 bases from J, the gap between germline ends came to 18 bases. The CDR3 totals 17 residues. CDR1 and CDR2 (germline): MNHNS, SASEGT. CDR3 DNA sequence: TGTGCCAGCAGTGCGCTACAGGGCGCTGGTGGCAATCAGCCCCAGCATTTT. It specifies CASSALQGAGGNQPQHF.

The chain combines TRBV2 with TRBJ2-7, with TRBD1 matching 7 bases. The CDR3 has 12 amino acids. Trimming cost V 8 bases and J 3 bases; bases outside gene matches: 4. Looked up from germline, CDR1 is SNHLY and CDR2 is FYNNEI. CDR3 nucleotides: TGTGCCAGCGGGGACAGCGTCTACGAGCAGTACTTC. Amino acid sequence: CASGDSVYEQYF.

This clone was counted once. J is TRBJ2-5 and V is TRBV5-1; the match to TRBD2 covers 11 bases. V gave up 0 bases and J gave up 7 bases; unmatched junction bases: 14. CDR3 length equals 18 residues. CDR1 and CDR2 (germline): SGHRS, YFSETQ. DNA of the CDR3: TGCGCCAGCAGCTTGGAGGCTCTAGCGGGGGGCCCGGGGGGGACCCAGTACTTC. Encoded protein: CASSLEALAGGPGGTQYF.

CDR3: CASSQASQPGETQYF. In DNA, the CDR3 is TGTGCCAGCAGCCAAGCATCACAGCCAGGGGAGACCCAGTACTTC. The chain uses TRBV14 and TRBJ2-5, with D maybe TRBD1 (5 bases). The ends were cut back, 1 base at V and 5 bases at J, with 14 bases in the middle. CDR3 size: 15 residues. The germline V gene has CDR1 SGHDN and CDR2 FVKESK.

This clone was counted between two and nine times. This chain uses TRBV18 with TRBJ1-4; possibly TRBD1 for D (6 bases). The ends were cut back, 4 bases at V and 8 bases at J, with 17 bases in the middle. The CDR3 sequence is 15 residues long. CDR1 KGHSH and CDR2 LQKENI come from the germline V gene. The CDR3 DNA sequence: TGTGCCAGCTCACGCGGACAGATGGATGGAGAAAAACTGTTTTTT. Protein product: CASSRGQMDGEKLFF.

The CDR3 spells CASSGQGLGTSPLHF. The DNA of the CDR3 is TGTGCCAGCAGTGGACAGGGTTTGGGGACTTCACCCCTCCACTTT. V and J are TRBV6-1 and TRBJ1-6; 7 bases are a match to TRBD1. V lost 4 bases to trimming and J lost 9 bases; unmatched junction nucleotides: 9. Germline CDR1 MNHNS, CDR2 SASEGT. This CDR3 has 15 amino acids.

J is TRBJ2-5 and V is TRBV2; 8 bases are shared with TRBD1. The ends lost 7 bases at V and 4 bases at J; junction bases unmatched: 8. This CDR3 contains 14 residues. Germline CDR1 SNHLY, CDR2 FYNNEI. The CDR3 DNA sequence: TGTGCCAGCAAGGAAGACAGGGGTGTAGAGACCCAGTACTTC. Translated: CASKEDRGVETQYF.

V and J are TRBV18 and TRBJ2-7; a weak D match, TRBD1 (5 bases). Trimming took off 3 bases at V and 2 bases at J, with 11 bases between the two ends. Germline CDR1 and CDR2: KGHSH and LQKENI. The CDR3 is 14 amino acids. The CDR3 DNA follows: TGTGCCAGCTCACCGGTTTGGGGCACCTACGAGCAGTACTTC. It codes for CASSPVWGTYEQYF.

This chain joins TRBV4-2 and TRBJ1-5; D uncertain. V was pared by 1 base and J by 0 bases, with 7 bases between. The CDR3 has 15 residues. CDR1 is LGHNA and CDR2 is YNFKEQ in the germline V gene. CDR3 loop: CASSQVENSNQPQHF. CDR3 DNA sequence: TGTGCCAGCAGCCAAGTAGAGAATAGCAATCAGCCCCAGCATTTT.

A single count supports this clone. This chain uses TRBV21-1 with TRBJ1-4; the table's D gene call, TRBD1, was not cross checked with the DNA. TRBV21-1 is shown as a pseudogene. The CDR3 has 15 residues. The CDR3 loop is CATLSSGTVNEKLFF. The DNA for the CDR3 is TGTGCCACCCTGTCCTCCGGGACAGTCAATGAAAAACTGTTTTTT.

The rearrangement links TRBV2 to TRBJ1-5; 9 bases line up with TRBD1. The CDR3 sequence is 15 residues long. Germline V gives CDR1 SNHLY, CDR2 FYNNEI. The V segment lost 3 bases and the J segment 7 bases; nucleotides outside the gene matches: 7. Here the CDR3 reads CASSESGQGGQPQHF. The CDR3, as DNA: TGTGCCAGCAGTGAGTCGGGACAGGGAGGCCAGCCCCAGCATTTT.

A single count supports this clone. The gene calls are TRBV11-2 and TRBJ2-1; a weak D match, TRBD2 (5 bases). This CDR3 has 15 residues. V lost 8 bases and J lost 0, with 14 bases in between. The V gene's germline CDR1 is SGHAT and CDR2 FQNNGV. Here the CDR3 DNA reads TGTGCCAGCGGACTTGACCCAAGCTCCTACAATGAGCAGTTCTTC. As protein: CASGLDPSSYNEQFF.

The chain joins TRBV28 to TRBJ2-7; 12 bases align to TRBD1. This CDR3 has 19 amino acids. V trimming: 6 bases; J trimming: 5 bases; junction bases outside the gene matches: 20. Germline CDR1 and CDR2: MDHEN and SYDVKM. The CDR3 is CASSPLSGWDRGRVHEQYF. The CDR3 DNA follows: TGTGCCAGCAGCCCATTGTCTGGGTGGGACAGGGGGCGCGTGCACGAGCAGTACTTC.

This chain joins TRBV5-1 and TRBJ2-2; D perhaps matches TRBD2 (5 bases). The germline gives CDR1 SGHRS, CDR2 YFSETQ. The V end was cut by 4 bases, the J end by 4 bases, with 20 bases between. The CDR3 consists of 17 residues. The CDR3 DNA follows: TGCGCCAGCAGCCCGACGCCCCTAGGGAGCACCACCGGGGAGCTGTTTTTT. It encodes CASSPTPLGSTTGELFF.

This clone was seen once. The chain combines TRBV4-3 with TRBJ1-4; 8 bases agree with TRBD1. CDR1 and CDR2 (germline): LGHNA, YSLEER. CDR3 size: 14 residues. The V segment lost 4 bases and the J segment 5 bases; nucleotides outside the gene matches: 3. The CDR3 reads CASSPWTGNEKLFF. In DNA, the CDR3 is TGCGCCAGCAGCCCCTGGACAGGGAATGAAAAACTGTTTTTT.

This chain uses TRBV7-2 with TRBJ2-5, with TRBD2 matching over 8 bases. Per the germline V gene, CDR1 is SGHTA and CDR2 is FQGNSA. CDR3 length: 14 amino acids. CDR3 coding DNA: TGTGGTACTAGCGGAGACCAGTACCAAGAGACCCAGTACTTC. Translating it yields CGTSGDQYQETQYF.

The rearrangement links TRBV6-5 to TRBJ1-2, with D tentatively TRBD1 (5 bases). This CDR3 has 13 amino acids. The V and J ends lost 8 bases and 8 bases respectively, with 18 bases between them. Per the germline V gene, CDR1 is MNHEY and CDR2 is SVGAGI. CDR3: CASRGAGKRGYTF. The CDR3 DNA sequence: TGTGCCAGCCGAGGGGCGGGGAAGAGGGGCTACACCTTC.

The J gene is TRBJ2-7, the V gene TRBV6-1, with TRBD2 as a possible D gene (6 bases). V lost 8 bases, J lost 4 bases, and 15 bases lay in between. CDR1 is MNHNS and CDR2 is SASEGT in the germline V gene. This CDR3 has 13 residues. The CDR3 loop reads CASAQVGGYEQYF. CDR3 DNA sequence: TGTGCCAGCGCACAGGTTGGGGGGTACGAGCAGTACTTC.

The V gene is TRBV6-4, the J gene TRBJ1-1; 10 bases are a match to TRBD1. The J segment lost 1 base and the V segment lost 9 bases, leaving 5 bases of the junction unmatched. The length of the CDR3 is 14 residues. Germline CDR1 MRHNA, CDR2 SNTAGT. The CDR3 DNA sequence: TGTGCCAGGGACAGGGGGGTTGAGAACACTGAAGCTTTCTTT. As protein: CARDRGVENTEAFF.

This chain links TRBV7-3 with TRBJ1-2, with 9 bases matching TRBD1. CDR1 SGHTA and CDR2 FQGTGA come from the germline V gene. The CDR3 runs to 15 residues. The V gene end was trimmed by 0 bases and the J gene end by 7 bases; junction bases not matched to a gene: 6. CDR3 protein: CASSLTGDRVTGYTF. The CDR3 DNA reads TGTGCCAGCAGCTTAACCGGGGACAGGGTGACTGGCTACACCTTC. Complete variable domain (other parts from reference TRBV7-3 and TRBJ1-2): GAGVSQTPSNKVTEKGKYVELRCDPISGHTALYWYRQSLGQGPEFLIYFQGTGAADDSGLPNDRFFAVRPEGSVSTLKIQRTERGDSAVYLCASSLTGDRVTGYTFGSGTRLTVV.